These 13 T cell receptor beta chains were sequenced from one sample in a study of blood T cell repertoires in COVID-19. The table came from immunoSEQ multiplex PCR; TCRdb's copy has only in-frame clones and leaves some out. Of about 200,000 clones listed, more than 75% are singletons. The sample comprised peripheral blood. The receptors shown here come from a man aged 80 or over with acute or convalescent COVID-19.

This rearrangement joins TRBV6-5 to TRBJ2-1; D possibly corresponds to TRBD2 (6 bases). V lost 6 bases, J lost 7 bases, and 13 bases lay in between. This CDR3 has 13 amino acids. The germline gives CDR1 MNHEY, CDR2 SVGAGI. The CDR3 region has the DNA TGTGCCAGCAGACCCCCCGGGGGAAATGAGCAGTTCTTC. Amino acids: CASRPPGGNEQFF.

The chain uses TRBV29-1 and TRBJ2-4; 7 nucleotides agree with TRBD1. Germline V gene sequence: CDR1 SQVTM, CDR2 ANQGSEA. The CDR3 runs 15 residues. The junction had 11 bases not matched to a gene; V was cut back by 1 base and J by 8 bases. CDR3 nucleotides: TGCAGCGTTGAAGTTGGACAGGCCCTTAGGGACATTCAGTACTTC. The encoded protein is CSVEVGQALRDIQYF.

The V and J genes are TRBV27 and TRBJ2-3; D is perhaps TRBD2 (5 bases). Trimming cost V 0 bases and J 4 bases, with 20 bases left between them. The germline V gene has CDR1 MNHEY and CDR2 SMNVEV (reference sequence). The CDR3 sequence is 18 residues long. CDR3 region: CASSLSGRSAGGADTQYF. The CDR3 DNA reads as TGTGCCAGCAGTTTATCTGGTAGGTCGGCCGGAGGCGCAGATACGCAGTATTTT.

V gene TRBV19 combines with J gene TRBJ2-5; D is unresolved. V lost 7 bases, J lost 1 base, and 7 bases lay in between. This CDR3 contains 12 residues. CDR1 and CDR2 from the germline V gene are LNHDA and SQIVND (reference sequence). CDR3 amino acids: CASTSSQETQYF. Written as DNA, the CDR3 is TGTGCCAGTACATCGAGCCAAGAGACCCAGTACTTC.

V and J are TRBV7-2 and TRBJ1-2; TRBD1 might be the D (5 bases). The CDR3 sequence is 14 residues long. Germline loops: CDR1 SGHTA, CDR2 FQGNSA. Trimming removed 4 bases from V and 3 bases from J, with 12 bases in between. This CDR3 is CASSSYRMDYGYTF. CDR3 DNA: TGTGCCAGCAGCTCTTACAGGATGGACTATGGCTACACCTTC. Full variable domain (remainder filled in from reference TRBV7-2 and TRBJ1-2): GAGVSQSPSNKVTEKGKDVELRCDPISGHTALYWYRQSLGQGLEFLIYFQGNSAPDKSGLPSDRFSAERTGGSVSTLTIQRTQQEDSAVYLCASSSYRMDYGYTFGSGTRLTVV.

This chain joins TRBV18 and TRBJ2-6; no reliable D call. Between the trimmed V and J ends, which lost 3 bases and 1 base, there was a span of 4 bases. The V gene's germline CDR1 is KGHSH and CDR2 LQKENI. This CDR3 spans 14 amino acids. In DNA, the CDR3 is TGTGCCAGCTCACCCCAGTCTGGGGCCAACGTCCTGACTTTC. Translated: CASSPQSGANVLTF. The full variable domain, in which reference TRBV18 and TRBJ2-6 provide the parts outside the CDR3, is NAGVMQNPRHLVRRRGQEARLRCSPMKGHSHVYWYRQLPEEGLKFMVYLQKENIIDESGMPKERFSAEFPKEGPSILRIQQVVRGDSAAYFCASSPQSGANVLTFGAGSRLTVL.

The gene calls are TRBV6-4 and TRBJ2-5; 10 bases are shared with TRBD2. The germline CDR1 and CDR2 sequences are MRHNA and SNTAGT. This CDR3 comprises 15 residues. V shed 6 bases, J shed 3 bases, and the junction held 7 bases outside the gene matches. The CDR3 sequence: CASRELAGEEETQYF. In DNA form, the CDR3 reads TGTGCCAGCAGAGAGCTAGCGGGGGAAGAAGAGACCCAGTACTTC.

J is TRBJ1-2 and V is TRBV6-5, with 11 bases that match TRBD1. V lost 8 bases to trimming and J lost 8 bases; unmatched junction nucleotides: 7. Germline V gene data show CDR1 as MNHEY and CDR2 as SVGAGI. CDR3 size: 13 residues. As DNA, the CDR3 is TGTGCCAGCGGATGGGGACAGGGGGACGGCTACACCTTC. Translating it yields CASGWGQGDGYTF.

DNA of the CDR3: TGTGCCAGCAGCGTAGGGGGGACCCAGACTAGCAGTTCCTACAATGAGCAGTTCTTC. It is translated as CASSVGGTQTSSSYNEQFF. V is TRBV9 and J is TRBJ2-1; TRBD2 matches 7 bases. The J segment lost 1 base and the V segment lost 0 bases, leaving 13 bases of the junction unmatched. CDR1 is SGDLS, CDR2 YYNGEE, per germline. The CDR3 contains 19 residues.

This chain uses TRBV30 with TRBJ1-3, with 7 bases that match TRBD1. The CDR3 sequence is 15 residues long. Germline V gene lookup returns CDR1 GTSNPN and CDR2 SVGIG (reference sequence). Losses at the gene ends were 1 base for V and 3 bases for J; bases not matched to a gene: 6. The CDR3 is CAWSGTGVNGNTIYF. CDR3 nucleotides: TGTGCCTGGAGTGGCACAGGGGTAAATGGAAACACCATATATTTT.

This sequence joins TRBV19 and TRBJ1-6; TRBD1 might be the D (5 bases). CDR1 and CDR2 (germline): LNHDA, SQIVND (reference sequence). CDR3 size: 16 residues. The V end lost 3 bases, the J end lost 6 bases, and 15 bases lay between the germline ends. CDR3 sequence reads: CASSIVAGRGNSPLHF. For the CDR3, the DNA is TGTGCCAGTAGTATCGTCGCGGGACGGGGTAATTCACCCCTCCACTTT.

The rearrangement uses TRBV20-1 and TRBJ2-3; the D is unclear. CDR1 is DFQATT, CDR2 SNEGSKA, per germline (reference sequence). V lost 7 bases and J lost 0, with 5 bases in between. The CDR3 runs to 11 residues. The CDR3 protein is CSDGSTDTQYF. The CDR3 region has the DNA TGCAGTGACGGTAGCACAGATACGCAGTATTTT.

The chain is built from TRBV5-4 and TRBJ2-3; 13 positions agree with TRBD2. The CDR3 consists of 16 residues. Trimming removed 1 base from V and 6 bases from J; junction bases left unmatched: 5. The germline gives CDR1 SGHNT, CDR2 YYREEE (reference sequence). The CDR3 loop reads CASSLTSGRVGDTQYF. The CDR3 DNA sequence: TGTGCCAGCAGCTTGACTAGCGGGAGGGTGGGGGATACGCAGTATTTT. The full variable domain, completed using reference TRBV5-4 and TRBJ2-3, is ETGVTQSPTHLIKTRGQQVTLRCSSQSGHNTVSWYQQALGQGPQFIFQYYREEENGRGNFPPRFSGLQFPNYSSELNVNALELDDSALYLCASSLTSGRVGDTQYFGPGTRLTVL.